What follows describes a single T cell receptor beta chain. Its matching antigen is unknown. Genomic DNA templated the TCR beta VDJ and CDR3 profiling. TCRdb recomputed calls from the reads with MiXCR, one row per CDR3 protein. The repertoire holds 100,000 to 150,000 distinct CDR3 sequences, about 50% seen once, with 25% to 35% in the top ten. The data were obtained in a study of CD8+CD57+ T cells in acquired aplastic anemia. Study observations and caveats: Patients showed no significant difference from controls in CD8+ Simpson's diversity.

Individuals selected for sequencing had exhibited CD8+CD57+ cell expansion on flow cytometry. The sample taken for sequencing was sorted CD4+, CD8+, or CD8+CD57+ T cells (not recorded which) from PBMCs. This receptor was identified in a human donor with aplastic anemia.

Here the CDR3 reads CAISPRTAGNTF. The CDR3 DNA is TGTGCCATCAGTCCTCGGACGGCTGGAAATACCTTC. The V call is TRBV10-3, the J call TRBJ1-2; D unclear. In germline, CDR1 is ENHRY, CDR2 SYGVKD. V was cut by 5 bases and J by 14 bases, with 18 bases left in between. The CDR3 extends over 12 amino acids.